A selection of T cell receptor beta chains follows, all from one sample in a study of cytomegalovirus exposure and HLA in healthy donors. Assay used: immunoSEQ multiplex PCR; TCRdb lists only in-frame clones, some missing. The profile shows roughly 110,000 clones, roughly 71% of them singletons. The sequenced material came from PBMCs. All receptors come from a male donor in good health and CMV-seropositive. The CDR3 runs from the conserved cysteine through the conserved F or W. The D gene is left open where the match is weak. Clone size, where shown, is once, few, many, or a class for clones that have expanded.

DNA: TGTGCCAGCAGTGAAGGAGGAACTAATGAAAAACTGTTTTTT
CDR3: CASSEGGTNEKLFF
size: NA
D: NA
J: TRBJ1-4
V: TRBV25-1

DNA: TGTGCCAGCAGTCTGCGGGGAGTGGGGGAGACCCAGTACTTC
CDR3: CASSLRGVGETQYF
size: NA
D: NA
J: TRBJ2-5
V: TRBV6-5

DNA: TGTGCCAGCAGCCAAGATCCCCTAGCGGGAGGGACCAATGAGCAGTTCTTC
CDR3: CASSQDPLAGGTNEQFF
size: few
D: TRBD2
J: TRBJ2-1
V: TRBV4-2

DNA: TGCGCCAGCAGCCAAGTACAGGGAATGGCTGGCTACACCTTC
CDR3: CASSQVQGMAGYTF
size: few
D: NA
J: TRBJ1-2
V: TRBV4-3

DNA: TGTGCCAGCAGCCGAAGACTGACTAGCGGGGGCCCCTACGAGCAGTACTTC
CDR3: CASSRRLTSGGPYEQYF
size: NA
D: TRBD2
J: TRBJ2-7
V: TRBV4-2

DNA: TGTGCCAGCAGTCCACAAACCCAACAGGGGGCGCGTGGCTACACCTTC
CDR3: CASSPQTQQGARGYTF
size: NA
D: TRBD1
J: TRBJ1-2
V: TRBV2

DNA: TGCGCCAGCAGCACTAATTCGTGTCCCTACACCTTC
CDR3: CASSTNSCPYTF
size: NA
D: NA
J: TRBJ1-2
V: TRBV5-1

DNA: TGTGCCAGCAGCCAGGGCGCTACCGAGCAGTACTTC
CDR3: CASSQGATEQYF
size: NA
D: NA
J: TRBJ2-7
V: TRBV7-2

DNA: TGTGCCAGCACCCAGGACAGGTGGAACTACGAGCAGTACTTC
CDR3: CASTQDRWNYEQYF
size: NA
D: TRBD1
J: TRBJ2-7
V: TRBV7-2

DNA: TGTGCCAGCAGTTCCGAGGGACTAGCGAGCCTAACTAGCACAGATACGCAGTATTTT
CDR3: CASSSEGLASLTSTDTQYF
size: NA
D: TRBD2
J: TRBJ2-3
V: TRBV28

DNA: TGTGCCAGCAGTCTAAGTATGGGACAGGGCTATGGCTACACCTTC
CDR3: CASSLSMGQGYGYTF
size: few
D: TRBD1
J: TRBJ1-2
V: TRBV2

DNA: TGCAGCGTTGACAGGCCTATGAACACTGAAGCTTTCTTT
CDR3: CSVDRPMNTEAFF
size: NA
D: NA
J: TRBJ1-1
V: TRBV29-1

DNA: TGTGCCAGCAGCCGTACAGGTAACACTGAAGCTTTCTTT
CDR3: CASSRTGNTEAFF
size: NA
D: NA
J: TRBJ1-1
V: TRBV7-9

DNA: TGTGCCAGCTCACCTACACGATCCATTGACACTGAAGCTTTCTTT
CDR3: CASSPTRSIDTEAFF
size: NA
D: NA
J: TRBJ1-1
V: TRBV18

DNA: TGTGCCAGCAGCCCCGGACAGTCTCGTGGCTACACCTTC
CDR3: CASSPGQSRGYTF
size: NA
D: NA
J: TRBJ1-2
V: TRBV28

DNA: TGCAGCGTTGGAGAGGGCAGGGGTCTGCTAGCCAAAAACATTCAGTACTTC
CDR3: CSVGEGRGLLAKNIQYF
size: NA
D: NA
J: TRBJ2-4
V: TRBV29-1

DNA: TGCAGCGTTGAAGGGGGCGGGAGGGCAGATACGCAGTATTTT
CDR3: CSVEGGGRADTQYF
size: NA
D: TRBD2
J: TRBJ2-3
V: TRBV29-1

DNA: TGTGCCAGCAGAGCTAATTCGGACAGGCGACAGAGCTCTGGAAACACCATATATTTT
CDR3: CASRANSDRRQSSGNTIYF
size: NA
D: TRBD1
J: TRBJ1-3
V: TRBV27

DNA: TGTGCCAGCAGTGAAACAAAAACAGGGACCTACGAGCAGTACTTC
CDR3: CASSETKTGTYEQYF
size: NA
D: NA
J: TRBJ2-7
V: TRBV25-1

DNA: TGTGCCAGCAGCCACACCGATATTCGTTTGGGAAACACCATATATTTT
CDR3: CASSHTDIRLGNTIYF
size: NA
D: NA
J: TRBJ1-3
V: TRBV7-6

DNA: TGTGCCAGCACCCCTAGAGGGTATCCCTACGAGCAGTACTTC
CDR3: CASTPRGYPYEQYF
size: NA
D: NA
J: TRBJ2-7
V: TRBV7-9

DNA: TGTGCCAGCCTAGCGGGGGGCACAGATACGCAGTATTTT
CDR3: CASLAGGTDTQYF
size: NA
D: TRBD2
J: TRBJ2-3
V: TRBV28

DNA: TGTGCCAGTAGTCGATTCCCGGGACAGGGGGCGAACTATGGCTACACCTTC
CDR3: CASSRFPGQGANYGYTF
size: NA
D: TRBD1
J: TRBJ1-2
V: TRBV19

DNA: TGTGCCAGCAGTGAATCCATCAGAGCGTCACCCCTCCACTTT
CDR3: CASSESIRASPLHF
size: once
D: NA
J: TRBJ1-6
V: TRBV25-1

DNA: TGTGCCAGGCCAGGGGTATGGGACGGTCAGCCCCAGCATTTT
CDR3: CARPGVWDGQPQHF
size: NA
D: NA
J: TRBJ1-5
V: TRBV6-4

DNA: TGTGCCAGCCTATGGGGGCGAAGCGGCTACACCTTC
CDR3: CASLWGRSGYTF
size: NA
D: NA
J: TRBJ1-2
V: TRBV28

DNA: TGTGCCAGCAGCCGACAGCCTTATTCAGGGACCCAGTACTTC
CDR3: CASSRQPYSGTQYF
size: NA
D: NA
J: TRBJ2-5
V: TRBV7-3

DNA: TGTGCCAGCAGTTTAATGGCGAGGTTGACCGGGGAGCTGTTTTTT
CDR3: CASSLMARLTGELFF
size: NA
D: NA
J: TRBJ2-2
V: TRBV27

DNA: TGCGCCAGCAGCTTGGGTGGAGGGCTGGACTATGGCTACACCTTC
CDR3: CASSLGGGLDYGYTF
size: NA
D: NA
J: TRBJ1-2
V: TRBV5-1

DNA: TGTGCCAGCAGTTTCTCCGGGACAGGGGGCGAGCAGTACTTC
CDR3: CASSFSGTGGEQYF
size: NA
D: TRBD1
J: TRBJ2-7
V: TRBV28

DNA: TGTGCCAGCAGCCCCTCGACTAGCGGGTGGTACGAGCAGTACTTC
CDR3: CASSPSTSGWYEQYF
size: NA
D: TRBD2
J: TRBJ2-7
V: TRBV7-2

DNA: TGTGCCAGCAGCCCCATCAGACTAGCGGGGGGGTTGGGAGAGCAGTACTTC
CDR3: CASSPIRLAGGLGEQYF
size: NA
D: TRBD2
J: TRBJ2-7
V: TRBV7-2

DNA: TGTGCCAGTAGTAACACCTACGAGCAGTACTTC
CDR3: CASSNTYEQYF
size: NA
D: NA
J: TRBJ2-7
V: TRBV19

DNA: TGTGCCAGTAGCGGTGGACTTAGCACAGATACGCAGTATTTT
CDR3: CASSGGLSTDTQYF
size: few
D: NA
J: TRBJ2-3
V: TRBV11-1

DNA: TGTGCCAGCAGTGAAGGGGGTACTAATGAAAAACTGTTTTTT
CDR3: CASSEGGTNEKLFF
size: NA
D: NA
J: TRBJ1-4
V: TRBV28

DNA: TGCGCCAGCAGTTCTTCTAGCGGGGATACCTACGAGCAGTACTTC
CDR3: CASSSSSGDTYEQYF
size: NA
D: TRBD2
J: TRBJ2-7
V: TRBV5-1

DNA: TGTGCCAGCGCCCTACTTGGGAACACTGAAGCTTTCTTT
CDR3: CASALLGNTEAFF
size: few
D: NA
J: TRBJ1-1
V: TRBV12-5

DNA: TGTGCCAGCAGCCGGGACAGGTATTACCAAGAGACCCAGTACTTC
CDR3: CASSRDRYYQETQYF
size: NA
D: TRBD1
J: TRBJ2-5
V: TRBV9

DNA: TGCAGCGCCACAGGGGAGAGCACAGATACGCAGTATTTT
CDR3: CSATGESTDTQYF
size: NA
D: TRBD1
J: TRBJ2-3
V: TRBV29-1

DNA: TGCAGCGTTGAACTTAGACAGGGATATTCAGGTGGCTACACCTTC
CDR3: CSVELRQGYSGGYTF
size: once
D: TRBD1
J: TRBJ1-2
V: TRBV29-1

DNA: TGTGCCAGCAGCCTCCCCGGATTAGCGGGAAACACCATATATTTT
CDR3: CASSLPGLAGNTIYF
size: NA
D: NA
J: TRBJ1-3
V: TRBV14

DNA: TGTGCCAGCAGTTATATGGGAGACACTGAAGCTTTCTTT
CDR3: CASSYMGDTEAFF
size: NA
D: NA
J: TRBJ1-1
V: TRBV6-5

DNA: TGTGCCAGCAGCCCCCCCGGACAGGGTAATAGCAATCAGCCCCAGCATTTT
CDR3: CASSPPGQGNSNQPQHF
size: NA
D: TRBD1
J: TRBJ1-5
V: TRBV7-3

DNA: TGTGCCAGCAGCTCCCTGGGGGACAGTAGCAATCAGCCCCAGCATTTT
CDR3: CASSSLGDSSNQPQHF
size: NA
D: TRBD1
J: TRBJ1-5
V: TRBV5-5

DNA: TGCGCCAGCAGCTTCTTGGCGGGAGGGAACACCGGGGAGCTGTTTTTT
CDR3: CASSFLAGGNTGELFF
size: NA
D: TRBD2
J: TRBJ2-2
V: TRBV5-1

DNA: TGCGCCAGCAGCCAGGGGAGGGAGGGATCGACCTCTGGGGCCAACGTCCTGACTTTC
CDR3: CASSQGREGSTSGANVLTF
size: NA
D: TRBD2
J: TRBJ2-6
V: TRBV4-1

DNA: TGTGCCAGCCCAGGGATCGGTGGCTACACCTTC
CDR3: CASPGIGGYTF
size: few
D: NA
J: TRBJ1-2
V: TRBV28

DNA: TGTGCCAGCAGACAAGCAACTAATGAAAAACTGTTTTTT
CDR3: CASRQATNEKLFF
size: NA
D: NA
J: TRBJ1-4
V: TRBV6-5

DNA: TGCAGCGTTGCGGGTAGCGGGACGGGTGAGCAGTACTTC
CDR3: CSVAGSGTGEQYF
size: NA
D: TRBD2
J: TRBJ2-7
V: TRBV29-1

DNA: TGTGCCATCAGTGTGGGCAGGGGAGAGACCCAGTACTTC
CDR3: CAISVGRGETQYF
size: NA
D: NA
J: TRBJ2-5
V: TRBV10-3

DNA: TGTGCCAGCTCACCACCGTCGGGAGGGCTCTACAATGAGCAGTTCTTC
CDR3: CASSPPSGGLYNEQFF
size: NA
D: TRBD2
J: TRBJ2-1
V: TRBV18